A selection of T cell receptor beta chains follows, all from one sample in a study of beta chain features in type 1 diabetes. TCRdb's copy holds only in-frame clones and misses some; the assay was immunoSEQ multiplex PCR. The sample shows about 740,000 clones, about an eighth of them seen only once. Sequencing was performed on naive CD4+ T cells from blood. Source of these receptors: a man between 18 and 35 years old with type 1 diabetes. Both conserved end residues are part of each CDR3. Each record gives: J gene, clone size, V gene, D gene, CDR3 DNA, CDR3 protein. A D gene is named only where the DNA matches it firmly. The size field is filled for only some rows; it gives once, few, many or a size class.

TRBJ2-7	few	TRBV7-9	-	TGTGCCAGCAGCTTAGGGGTATCGCTAATGCTGGACGAGCAGTACTTC	CASSLGVSLMLDEQYF
TRBJ1-2	few	TRBV6-6	-	TGTGCCAGCAGTTACTCTGAGGGATTGAGATATGGCTACACCTTC	CASSYSEGLRYGYTF
TRBJ1-2	few	TRBV5-1	TRBD1	TGCGCCAGCAGCTTGGCTCCGGGACAGCACTATGGCTACACCTTC	CASSLAPGQHYGYTF
TRBJ2-3	-	TRBV10-3	TRBD1	TGTGCCGTCCAGGGGGCCGGGACAGATACGCAGTATTTT	CAVQGAGTDTQYF
TRBJ2-1	-	TRBV28	TRBD2	TGTGCCAGCACCTCGGGGACTAGCCCTTACAATGAGCAGTTCTTC	CASTSGTSPYNEQFF
TRBJ2-6	-	TRBV19	-	TGTGCCAGTAGCTTCTCTGGGGCCAACGTCCTGACTTTC	CASSFSGANVLTF
TRBJ2-7	few	TRBV30	-	TGTGCCTGGAGTCGTACTACAGGGGAGCAGTACTTC	CAWSRTTGEQYF
TRBJ1-2	few	TRBV5-1	-	TGCGCCAGCAGCTACCCGCCAGGGGAGGCTAGCAACTACACCTTC	CASSYPPGEASNYTF
TRBJ2-7	few	TRBV5-1	TRBD1	TGCGCCAGCAGCCGCCGGACAGGGGAGAACTACGAGCAGTACTTC	CASSRRTGENYEQYF
TRBJ1-5	few	TRBV27	-	TGTGCCAGCAGTTTATCGGGATTGGCGCCCCAGCATTTT	CASSLSGLAPQHF
TRBJ1-1	-	TRBV6-6	-	TGTGCCAGCAGTTACGCCGGTCGGGTAAAGCCTGAAGCTTTCTTT	CASSYAGRVKPEAFF
TRBJ2-5	-	TRBV5-1	TRBD1	TGCGCCAGCAGCTCCCGACAGGGGGCAAGGGAGACCCAGTACTTC	CASSSRQGARETQYF
TRBJ1-6	-	TRBV28	TRBD1	TGTGCCAGCAGTTCAGGGGGCCGGACAACCAAGGGCTCACCCCTCCACTTT	CASSSGGRTTKGSPLHF
TRBJ2-2	few	TRBV6-5	TRBD2	TGTGCCAGCAGGCTAGCGGGTACCGGGGAGCTGTTTTTT	CASRLAGTGELFF
TRBJ2-1	-	TRBV5-1	-	TGCGCCAGCAGCTTGCTCGACTCCTACAATGAGCAGTTCTTC	CASSLLDSYNEQFF
TRBJ2-1	-	TRBV25-1	TRBD2	TGTGCCAGCGAAAGACTAGCGGGGGGCTACAATGAGCAGTTCTTC	CASERLAGGYNEQFF
TRBJ1-1	-	TRBV29-1	-	TGCAGCTTGCAACGGGATCCGGGCCTCGTGACTTTCTTT	CSLQRDPGLVTFF
TRBJ2-6	-	TRBV4-1	-	TGCGCCAGCAGCCAAGATTGGTCTGAGGGAAGCTCTGGGGCCAACGTCCTGACTTTC	CASSQDWSEGSSGANVLTF
TRBJ2-5	few	TRBV5-4	TRBD1	TGTGCCAGCAGCGAGGGACAGGTGGAAGAGACCCAGTACTTC	CASSEGQVEETQYF
TRBJ2-2	few	TRBV6-5	TRBD2	TGTGCCAGTAGGTGGGAGGGCACCGGGGAGCTGTTTTTT	CASRWEGTGELFF
TRBJ1-1	-	TRBV7-2	-	TGTGCCAGCAGCAAAATCTGGGACGGCAACACTGAAGCTTTCTTT	CASSKIWDGNTEAFF
TRBJ2-5	few	TRBV30	-	TGTGCCTGGGGCGGCCCCGGGGATCTCCAGTACTTC	CAWGGPGDLQYF
TRBJ1-1	few	TRBV5-1	TRBD1	TGCGCCAGCAGCCCTCAGGGGGTAGCTGAAGCTTTCTTT	CASSPQGVAEAFF
TRBJ2-1	few	TRBV6-5	-	TGTGCCAGCAGTTACTCAGCAGGGAATAATGAGCAGTTCTTC	CASSYSAGNNEQFF
TRBJ1-1	few	TRBV5-4	-	TGTGCCAGCAGCCCCACAGGGAACACTGAAGCTTTCTTT	CASSPTGNTEAFF
TRBJ2-5	few	TRBV4-1	-	TGCGCCAGCAGCCAAGAACTAGCTAGGCAAGAGACCCAGTACTTC	CASSQELARQETQYF
TRBJ2-4	-	TRBV29-1	-	TGCAGCGTTGGCAGGGCCGGAAACATTCAGTACTTC	CSVGRAGNIQYF
TRBJ1-1	-	TRBV14	-	TGTGCCAGCAGCGCAACAGGGTTGGGTCCGAACACTGAAGCTTTCTTT	CASSATGLGPNTEAFF